A selection of T cell receptor beta chains follows, all from one sample in a study of CXCR3-negative and CXCR3-positive naive CD8 T cells. TCRdb reworked the 5' RACE reads into one entry per CDR3 protein, no DNA. The data show 90,000 to 100,000 distinct CDR3 sequences, and the top ten clones hold about 1.5%. Material for sequencing was naive CXCR3- CD8+ T cells from blood. Receptors were obtained from a human donor in good health. Some clones in this sample may be carry-over from other donors' samples. Both conserved end residues are part of each CDR3. Clone size, where shown, is once, few, many, or a class for clones that have expanded.

size: NA; V: TRBV29-1; J: TRBJ2-1; CDR3: CSVPGLAVYNEQFF
size: NA; V: TRBV7-3; J: TRBJ2-7; CDR3: CASSLTGGGGSEQYF
size: NA; V: TRBV12-3/TRBV12-4; J: TRBJ2-3; CDR3: CASSLVVASTDTQYF
size: NA; V: TRBV28; J: TRBJ2-2; CDR3: CASSLIGGANTGELFF
size: NA; V: TRBV20-1; J: TRBJ2-3; CDR3: CSAPPEGTSGLTDTQYF
size: NA; V: TRBV4-1; J: TRBJ2-3; CDR3: CASSQDWTGRGHTDTQYF
size: medium-sized; V: TRBV7-6; J: TRBJ2-1; CDR3: CASSLVGLLGQQFF
size: NA; V: TRBV5-6; J: TRBJ2-7; CDR3: CASSARTGEQYF
size: NA; V: TRBV19; J: TRBJ1-1; CDR3: CASKEGAAAEAFF
size: NA; V: TRBV6-5; J: TRBJ2-1; CDR3: CASRAGGSYNEQFF
size: NA; V: TRBV6-2/TRBV6-3; J: TRBJ2-1; CDR3: CASSSQSVLRF
size: NA; V: TRBV27; J: TRBJ1-1; CDR3: CASGDRGNTEAFF
size: NA; V: TRBV29-1; J: TRBJ1-1; CDR3: CSAITMNTEAFF
size: NA; V: TRBV6-5; J: TRBJ2-5; CDR3: CASIETGTSGENTGETQYF
size: NA; V: TRBV7-8; J: TRBJ2-5; CDR3: CATARGGGRETQYF
size: NA; V: TRBV7-9; J: TRBJ2-1; CDR3: CASSLGHEQFF
size: NA; V: TRBV27; J: TRBJ2-7; CDR3: CASSLSTALHEQYF
size: NA; V: TRBV28; J: TRBJ2-2; CDR3: CASTLYRGAGELFF
size: NA; V: TRBV28; J: TRBJ1-5; CDR3: CASSLSSSSNQPQHF
size: NA; V: TRBV27; J: TRBJ2-3; CDR3: CASRGKRDSPTDTQYF
size: NA; V: TRBV19; J: TRBJ2-7; CDR3: CASSIASGATYEQYF
size: NA; V: TRBV11-2; J: TRBJ2-7; CDR3: CASSLAGPYEQYF
size: NA; V: TRBV7-9; J: TRBJ2-4; CDR3: CASSLASDRVAKNIQYF
size: NA; V: TRBV7-9; J: TRBJ2-3; CDR3: CASSPASGSTDTQYF
size: NA; V: TRBV4-3; J: TRBJ2-5; CDR3: CASSQDGERGGQETQYF
size: NA; V: TRBV7-9; J: TRBJ2-1; CDR3: CASSLGKRVQSSYNEQFF
size: NA; V: TRBV6-4; J: TRBJ2-2; CDR3: CASSDWDGGELFF
size: NA; V: TRBV27; J: TRBJ2-1; CDR3: CASSFWDGSNEQFF
size: NA; V: TRBV11-3; J: TRBJ2-3; CDR3: CASGSTQGLQPWDTQYF
size: NA; V: TRBV7-2; J: TRBJ2-1; CDR3: CASSLAGRGWYNEQFF
size: NA; V: TRBV10-3; J: TRBJ2-2; CDR3: CAIREPNTGELFF
size: NA; V: TRBV27; J: TRBJ2-1; CDR3: CASSLSVGNEQFF
size: NA; V: TRBV28; J: TRBJ2-5; CDR3: CASSSLWGLAGGVQETQYF
size: NA; V: TRBV29-1; J: TRBJ2-1; CDR3: CSEGLAGSYNEQFF
size: NA; V: TRBV5-1; J: TRBJ2-3; CDR3: CASSGLSTDTQYF
size: NA; V: TRBV7-6; J: TRBJ1-1; CDR3: CASSLVRQDKDTEAFF
size: NA; V: TRBV28; J: TRBJ2-1; CDR3: CASSSMQRSSYNEQFF
size: NA; V: TRBV12-5; J: TRBJ2-7; CDR3: CASGADLTYEQYF
size: NA; V: TRBV7-3; J: TRBJ2-2; CDR3: CASSPRWVAGGFTGELFF
size: NA; V: TRBV7-8; J: TRBJ2-1; CDR3: CASSLDPNEQFF
size: NA; V: TRBV28; J: TRBJ2-7; CDR3: CASSFGDSPGEQYF
size: NA; V: TRBV23-1; J: TRBJ1-5; CDR3: CASSQHAYSNQPQHF
size: NA; V: TRBV29-1; J: TRBJ2-1; CDR3: CSVEDILAGGYNEQFF
size: NA; V: TRBV7-9; J: TRBJ2-2; CDR3: CASSLTTFPNTGELFF
size: NA; V: TRBV28; J: TRBJ2-4; CDR3: CASSLITGVAKNIQYF